The clone carrying this T cell receptor (beta chain) appeared many times. V lost 3 bases, J lost 2 bases, and 14 bases lay in between. This CDR3 contains 16 residues. Germline V lookup: CDR1 LNHDA, CDR2 SQIVND (reference sequence). Sequencing libraries for TCR beta were prepared with iRepertoire HTBI primers and Arm-PCR of CDR3 regions. In the authors' methods: Taken together, the samples had around 60 TRBV and around 14 TRBJ segments identified. TCRdb passed the multiplex PCR reads through MiXCR, listing each CDR3 protein once. None of the V and J calls come from the authors' own analysis; TCRdb made them. The sample has around 400,000 distinct CDR3 sequences, 15% to 19% seen once. The time point is: newly diagnosed GD, antithyroid drugs for less than 3 months. PBMC-extracted RNA yielded the TCR library. The source of the sample is a study of regulatory T cells in long-lasting Graves disease.

The starting material was peripheral blood mononuclear cells (PBMCs), obtained at new diagnosis, from a patient treated with antithyroid drugs. This TCR came from a female donor with Graves disease. The gene calls are TRBV19 and TRBJ1-5; the D gene is possibly TRBD1 (5 bases). Written as DNA, the CDR3 is TGTGCCAGTAGTATTCTTCGAGGGGATGGCAATCAGCCCCAGCATTTT. Its translation: CASSILRGDGNQPQHF.